This TCR beta chain was identified during a study of T-cell memory formation after mild COVID-19. Study overall: There were largely donor-specific TCR clusters. Study findings and constraints: Among clones contracting day 15 to 85, CD4/CD8 was balanced, whereas later expanders leaned CD4+. Some clones that responded turned up in pre-infection memory, which suggests that cross-reactive memory joined in.

There are 14 residues in the CDR3. V lost 6 bases and J 0 bases, leaving 10 bases between the germline ends. CDR1 is MNHEY, CDR2 SVGAGI, per germline. TCRdb independently ran MiXCR on the 5' RACE reads; one entry per CDR3 protein. The data hold under 600,000 distinct CDR3 sequences, with roughly 20% observed a single time. To note about this clonotype: What it recognizes is unknown.

Sequencing input: PBMCs or a T cell subset sorted from them (not recorded which). V usage is TRBV6-5 and J usage is TRBJ2-3, with D perhaps given as TRBD1 or TRBD2 (5 bases each). This receptor was taken from an adult woman who had mild COVID-19 (a few samples of this study predate the infection). Cell type and time point are not known. The CDR3 DNA follows: TGTGCCAGCAGGGGGACGGTTAGCACAGATACGCAGTATTTT. Protein: CASRGTVSTDTQYF.